The clone carrying this TCR beta chain has a handful of counts. From germline, CDR1 is MRHNA and CDR2 SNTAGT. This CDR3 has 17 residues. V shed 10 bases and J shed 3 bases, with 28 bases lying between them. This sample is drawn from a study of blood T cell repertoires in COVID-19. Study background: Samples representing acute and convalescent COVID-19 were sourced from the United States, Italy and Spain. PBMCs, B-cell-depleted T cells, or T cells were the source of the cDNA or gDNA that made up the material.

Methods used by the authors: Amplification from reference gene primers served as the basis for estimated nucleated cell counts. The assay was immunoSEQ multiplex PCR, and TCRdb's table has in-frame clones only and misses some. The V and J calls and clone size were taken over from that table, and D and trimming were inferred from the DNA. The table shows 200,000 to 250,000 clones, with about 88% occurring only once. Sequenced sample: peripheral blood. This receptor was identified in a woman aged 45 to 65 with COVID-19, enrolled during active disease. The rearrangement uses TRBV6-4 and TRBJ2-7, with TRBD1 as a possible D gene (6 bases). CDR3 nucleotides: TGTGCCATTAAACCGACTTGCGAGACAGGTACGAACTACGAGCAGTACTTC. Amino acid sequence: CAIKPTCETGTNYEQYF.